The clone carrying this T cell receptor beta chain showed up just a few times. No antigen is known for it. With 1 base removed from V and 8 bases from J, the gap between germline ends came to 11 bases. This CDR3 contains 13 residues. CDR1 is PRHDT, CDR2 FYEKMQ, per germline (reference sequence). HTBI primers from iRepertoire and Arm-PCR of CDR3 regions yielded the TCR beta libraries. Using its own MiXCR run on the multiplex PCR reads, TCRdb lists one record per CDR3 protein. The data contain around 460,000 distinct CDR3 sequences, less than 15% of them seen just once; the ten biggest clones take up approximately 15%. The data stem from a study of regulatory T cells in long-lasting Graves disease. Time point meaning: newly diagnosed GD, antithyroid drugs for less than 3 months. Making the TCR library involved RNA that had been extracted from PBMCs. Findings and caveats of the study: Having few samples may have compromised the accuracy.

These data are also associated with another study on T cells in Graves' hyperthyroidism and ophthalmopathy. That study reports: The model identified upcoming ophthalmopathy a median approximately six months ahead of onset.

The receptor's source is a woman aged 45-60 years with Graves disease. The chain links TRBV13 to TRBJ1-2; D unresolved. The source material was peripheral blood mononuclear cells (PBMCs), sampled at new diagnosis, from a patient treated with antithyroid drugs. The CDR3 DNA follows: TGTGCCAGCAGCTTAGAGGTCAGCAGGGGCTACACCTTC. Its translation: CASSLEVSRGYTF.